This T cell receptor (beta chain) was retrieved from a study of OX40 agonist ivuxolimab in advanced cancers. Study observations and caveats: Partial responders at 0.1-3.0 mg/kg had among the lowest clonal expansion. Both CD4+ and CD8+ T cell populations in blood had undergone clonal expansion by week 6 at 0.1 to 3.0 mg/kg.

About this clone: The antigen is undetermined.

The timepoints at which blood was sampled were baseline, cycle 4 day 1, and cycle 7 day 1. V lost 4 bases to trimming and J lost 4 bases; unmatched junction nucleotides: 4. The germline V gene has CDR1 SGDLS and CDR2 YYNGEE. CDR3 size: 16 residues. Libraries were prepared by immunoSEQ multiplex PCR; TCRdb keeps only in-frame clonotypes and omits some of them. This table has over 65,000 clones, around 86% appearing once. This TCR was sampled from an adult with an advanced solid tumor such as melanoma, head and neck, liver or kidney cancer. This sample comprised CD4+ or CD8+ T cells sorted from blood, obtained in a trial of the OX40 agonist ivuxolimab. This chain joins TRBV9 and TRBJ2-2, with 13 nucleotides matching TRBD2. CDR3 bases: TGTGCCAGCAGCTCCCGACTAGCGGGGGGCACCGGGGAGCTGTTTTTT. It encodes CASSSRLAGGTGELFF.